The T cell receptor (beta chain) described here comes from a study of blood T cells in healthy people across ages (dated by TCRdb to between 2014 and 2017). Concerning the study at large: In model experiments, template switching captured roughly one uniquely barcoded TCR beta cDNA molecule for every two T cells. To avoid experimental bias, donors of different ages were spread randomly across the sequencing lanes. Donors were grouped into four age groups: young (average about 15 years), middle-aged (roughly 40), aged (around 60) and long-lived (approximately 75). Age-related changes in TCR beta repertoire diversity were measured in the study by deep sequencing normalized with unique cDNA molecular identifiers. Two additional independent replicas of 1 million unique cDNA reads from the same blood draw were analyzed for two donors (one aged 18 to 29 and one aged 80 or older).

The library came from 5' RACE. Sequencing was carried out with an Illumina HiSeq 2500. A second about 7 to 12 cycle PCR used a sample-barcoded 5' primer and a J-beta primer mix. A template-switch 5' adaptor carrying 12 random nucleotides introduced a unique molecular identifier onto each TCR beta cDNA molecule. Each sample yielded at least 3 million CDR3-containing paired-end reads. First-strand cDNA was synthesized from all RNA with the Mint cDNA synthesis kit, primed by a TRBC-specific oligonucleotide. Following uracil-DNA glycosylase treatment, all cDNA underwent a first 18-cycle PCR with the universal primers M1SS and BC2_uni_R. The authors processed their data as follows. Normalization of each sample was performed by random selection of 1 million high-quality reads, each carrying a distinct molecular identifier. Instead of being binned into consensus sequences, reads that shared molecular identifiers were thrown out. MiTCR, with a Q25 quality threshold and the strictest error-elimination algorithm, was used for CDR3 identification, clonotype clustering and error correction. A nonparametric unseen species model with Euler transformation was used to estimate lower-bound total TCR beta diversity. TCRdb ran its own pipeline on the public reads, namely fastp trimming at Q25 and MiXCR clone calling, and kept in-frame beta chains. Each entry is one CDR3 protein sequence, shown with its most common DNA and genes. These V and J calls are TCRdb output, not the study's own analysis. The sample table shows 590,000 or so distinct CDR3 sequences, and about 30% are seen once. Of the sample, approximately 14% is held by the ten largest clones.

The donors were roughly 40 Caucasian individuals from Russia, aged roughly 6 to 95 years, who were systemically healthy. Each donor gave 9.5 to 10 milliliters of peripheral blood, drawn into EDTA-treated Vacutainer tubes. PBMCs were isolated by Ficoll-Paque density-gradient centrifugation, with at least 7 million obtained per sample. Total RNA was extracted from PBMCs with Trizol reagent, with at least 6 micrograms obtained per sample. The percentages of naive CD45RAhigh/CD27high T cells were determined by flow cytometry on a PBMC aliquot from every donor. V was cut back by 1 base and J by 0 bases, leaving a gap of 18 bases between them. The CDR3 covers 18 residues, taking in both the cysteine and the phenylalanine. Only the CDR3 portion is preserved as DNA: 54 bases, with reading frame beginning at the first base. The germline V gene (reference sequence) sets CDR1 to LGHDT and CDR2 to YNNKEL. Findings and caveats that apply to the study as a whole: Since profiling was done on bulk unsorted PBMCs, naive and antigen-experienced compartments could not be conclusively compared. Estimates of total diversity from one million sequenced T cells were regarded as lower bounds and underestimates. A strong correlation was found between observed TCR beta diversity and the percentage of naive T cells measured by flow cytometry. The CMV infection status of donors was not known, potentially confounding age-related changes in expanded clonotypes. Compared with the aged group, more naive CD4+ T cells, fewer expanded clones and increased TCR diversity were shown by the long-lived group, suggesting age selection. As age increased, observed TCR beta diversity per million T cells dropped in a roughly linear way, and a significant reduction was already evident by age approximately 40.

Ten or more counts support this clonotype. Its antigen is not yet known. One base away there is no much larger clone; base qualities are not given. The sample comprised blood. The receptor chain draws on TRBV3-1 and TRBJ1-2; a weak D assignment points to TRBD1 (5 bases agree). The source of this sequence is an elderly woman in good health. The CDR3: CASSQVGSGPLANYGYTF. The DNA is TGTGCCAGCAGCCAAGTAGGGTCAGGGCCATTAGCTAACTATGGCTACACCTTC.